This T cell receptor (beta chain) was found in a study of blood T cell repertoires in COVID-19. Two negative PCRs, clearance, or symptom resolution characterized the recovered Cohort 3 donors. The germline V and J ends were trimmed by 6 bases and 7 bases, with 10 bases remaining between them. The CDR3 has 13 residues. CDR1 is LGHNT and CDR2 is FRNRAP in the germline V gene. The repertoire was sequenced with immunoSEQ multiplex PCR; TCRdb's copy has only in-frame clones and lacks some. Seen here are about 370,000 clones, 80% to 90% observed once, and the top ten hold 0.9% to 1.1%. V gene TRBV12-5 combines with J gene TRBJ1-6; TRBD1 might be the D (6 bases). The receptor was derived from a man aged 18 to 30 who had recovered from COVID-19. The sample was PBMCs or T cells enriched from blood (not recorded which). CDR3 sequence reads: CASGPGTNSPLHF. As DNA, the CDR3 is TGTGCTAGTGGCCCGGGGACAAATTCACCCCTCCACTTT.